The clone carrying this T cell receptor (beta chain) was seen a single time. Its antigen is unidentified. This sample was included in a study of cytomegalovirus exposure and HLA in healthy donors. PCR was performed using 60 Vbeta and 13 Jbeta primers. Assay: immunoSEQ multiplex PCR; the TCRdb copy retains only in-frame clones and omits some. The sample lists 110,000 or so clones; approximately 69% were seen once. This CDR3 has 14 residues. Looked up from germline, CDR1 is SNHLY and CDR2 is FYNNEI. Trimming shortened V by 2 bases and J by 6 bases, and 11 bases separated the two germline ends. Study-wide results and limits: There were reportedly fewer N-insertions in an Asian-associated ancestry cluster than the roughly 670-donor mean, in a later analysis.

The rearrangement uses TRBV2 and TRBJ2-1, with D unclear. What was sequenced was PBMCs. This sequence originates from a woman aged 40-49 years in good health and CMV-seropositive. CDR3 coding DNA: TGTGCCAGCAGTGAAAATGGGCGTCGCAATGAGCAGTTCTTC. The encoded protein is CASSENGRRNEQFF.